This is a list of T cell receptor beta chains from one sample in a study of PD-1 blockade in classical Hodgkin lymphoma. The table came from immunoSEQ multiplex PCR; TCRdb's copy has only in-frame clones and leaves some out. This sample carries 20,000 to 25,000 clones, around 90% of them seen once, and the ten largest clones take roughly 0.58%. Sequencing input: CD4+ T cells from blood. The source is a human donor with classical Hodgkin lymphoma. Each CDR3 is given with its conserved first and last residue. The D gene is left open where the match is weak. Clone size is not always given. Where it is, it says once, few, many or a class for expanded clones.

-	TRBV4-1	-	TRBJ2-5	CASSQDRSDTWRVETQYF	TGCGCCAGCAGCCAAGATCGATCGGACACATGGAGGGTAGAGACCCAGTACTTC
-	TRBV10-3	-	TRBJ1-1	CAIKPARLIGAEAFF	TGTGCCATCAAACCCGCGAGGTTAATAGGCGCTGAAGCTTTCTTT
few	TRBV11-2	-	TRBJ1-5	CASSLTVNQPQHF	TGTGCCAGCAGCTTGACGGTTAATCAGCCCCAGCATTTT
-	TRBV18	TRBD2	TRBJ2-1	CASSPRASGYNEQFF	TGTGCCAGCTCACCAAGGGCTAGCGGCTACAATGAGCAGTTCTTC
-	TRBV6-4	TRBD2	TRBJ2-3	CASSEAAGLDTQYF	TGTGCCAGCAGTGAAGCAGCGGGGTTAGATACGCAGTATTTT
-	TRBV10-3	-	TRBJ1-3	CAISRGEGNTIYF	TGTGCCATCAGCAGGGGTGAGGGAAACACCATATATTTT
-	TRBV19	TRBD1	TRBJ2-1	CASSPLIGQGNEQFF	TGTGCCAGTAGTCCGTTAATCGGACAGGGCAATGAGCAGTTCTTC
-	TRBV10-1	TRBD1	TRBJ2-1	CASQETGDYNEQFF	TGCGCCAGCCAAGAAACAGGGGACTACAATGAGCAGTTCTTC
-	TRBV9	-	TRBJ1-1	CASSVDRRNTEAFF	TGTGCCAGCAGCGTAGATCGGAGAAACACTGAAGCTTTCTTT
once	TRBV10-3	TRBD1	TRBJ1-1	CAISERQGRFEAFF	TGTGCCATCAGTGAACGACAGGGGCGTTTTGAAGCTTTCTTT
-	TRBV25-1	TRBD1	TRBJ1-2	CASSGGQVYGYTF	TGTGCCAGCAGTGGAGGACAGGTCTATGGCTACACCTTC
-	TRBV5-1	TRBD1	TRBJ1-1	CASSDLRDRGAFF	TGCGCCAGCAGCGACCTCCGGGACAGGGGAGCTTTCTTT
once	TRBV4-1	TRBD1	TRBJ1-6	CASSQGRARTGSGGPLHF	TGCGCCAGCAGCCAAGGGCGGGCTAGGACAGGGTCGGGGGGACCCCTCCACTTT
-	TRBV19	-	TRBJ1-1	CASSIGGVKDTEAFF	TGTGCCAGTAGTATCGGAGGGGTTAAGGACACTGAAGCTTTCTTT
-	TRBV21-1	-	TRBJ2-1	CASSKVASDDEQFF	TGTGCCAGCAGCAAAGTAGCCAGCGACGATGAGCAGTTCTTC
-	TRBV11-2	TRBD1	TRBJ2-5	CASSREQGGSETQYF	TGTGCCAGCAGCCGCGAACAGGGGGGAAGCGAGACCCAGTACTTC
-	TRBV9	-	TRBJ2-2	CASSPQSVGTGELFF	TGTGCCAGCAGCCCACAGTCGGTGGGGACCGGGGAGCTGTTTTTT
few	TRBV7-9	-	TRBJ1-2	CASSSGLGEGYTF	TGTGCCAGCAGCTCGGGACTGGGGGAGGGCTACACCTTC
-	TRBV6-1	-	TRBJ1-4	CASSERVGRWVELFF	TGTGCCAGCAGTGAAAGGGTTGGGCGTTGGGTGGAACTGTTTTTT
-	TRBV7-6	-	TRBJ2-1	CASSPGYSSLYNEQFF	TGTGCCAGCAGCCCCGGCTACAGTTCCCTTTACAATGAGCAGTTCTTC
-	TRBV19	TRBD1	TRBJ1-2	CASSISPSTGANYGYTF	TGTGCCAGTAGTATCTCCCCGTCGACAGGGGCTAACTATGGCTACACCTTC
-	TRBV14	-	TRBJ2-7	CASSQDRASFYEQYF	TGTGCCAGCAGCCAAGATCGGGCCAGCTTTTACGAGCAGTACTTC
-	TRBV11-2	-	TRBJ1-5	CASSFGYDQPQHF	TGTGCCAGCAGCTTTGGTTATGATCAGCCCCAGCATTTT
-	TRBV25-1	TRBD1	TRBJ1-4	CASSDRQGANEKLFF	TGTGCCAGCAGTGATCGACAGGGGGCAAATGAAAAACTGTTTTTT
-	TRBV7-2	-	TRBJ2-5	CASSRDRHQETQYF	TGTGCCAGCAGCCGCGACAGACACCAAGAGACCCAGTACTTC
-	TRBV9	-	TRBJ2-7	CASSPTPQGHGQYF	TGTGCCAGCAGCCCAACCCCACAGGGTCACGGGCAGTACTTC
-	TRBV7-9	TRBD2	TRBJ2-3	CASSFDSGGANTQYF	TGTGCCAGCAGCTTCGACAGCGGGGGGGCGAATACGCAGTATTTT
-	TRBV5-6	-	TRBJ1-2	CASSFFDPYGYTF	TGTGCCAGCAGCTTCTTTGATCCCTATGGCTACACCTTC
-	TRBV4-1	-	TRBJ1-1	CASSQVIRRENTEAFF	TGCGCCAGCAGCCAAGTTATCCGCCGAGAGAACACTGAAGCTTTCTTT
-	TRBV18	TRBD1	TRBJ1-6	CASSPQRTGDLNSPLHF	TGTGCCAGCTCACCCCAAAGGACAGGGGATTTGAATTCACCCCTCCACTTT
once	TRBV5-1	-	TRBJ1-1	CASSLALGIGDTEAFF	TGCGCCAGCAGCTTGGCCCTAGGGATTGGTGACACTGAAGCTTTCTTT
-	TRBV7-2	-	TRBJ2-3	CASTPMSSTDTQYF	TGTGCCAGCACCCCCATGTCTAGCACAGATACGCAGTATTTT
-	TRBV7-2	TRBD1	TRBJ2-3	CASSFDRGQTDTQYF	TGTGCCAGCAGCTTTGACAGGGGGCAAACAGATACGCAGTATTTT
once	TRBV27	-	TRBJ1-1	CASSSLGRLGAFF	TGTGCCAGCAGTTCCCTTGGAAGGCTGGGAGCTTTCTTT
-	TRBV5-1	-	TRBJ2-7	CASSLDSLYEQYF	TGCGCCAGCAGCTTGGACTCGCTATACGAGCAGTACTTC